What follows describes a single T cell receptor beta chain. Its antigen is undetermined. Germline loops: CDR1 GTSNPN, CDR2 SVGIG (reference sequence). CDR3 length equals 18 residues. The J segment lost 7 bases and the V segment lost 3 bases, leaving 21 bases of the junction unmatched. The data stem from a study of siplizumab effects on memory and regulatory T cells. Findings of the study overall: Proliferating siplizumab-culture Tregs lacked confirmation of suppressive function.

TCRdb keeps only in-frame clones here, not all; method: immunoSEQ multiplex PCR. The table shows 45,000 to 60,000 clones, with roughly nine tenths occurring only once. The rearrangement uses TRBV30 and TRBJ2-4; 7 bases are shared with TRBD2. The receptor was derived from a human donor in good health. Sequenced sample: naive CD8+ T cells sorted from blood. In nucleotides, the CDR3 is TGTGCCTGGAGCGGGATTTGGCGGGAGACTTTGAGGAGGAACATTCAGTACTTC. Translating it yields CAWSGIWRETLRRNIQYF.